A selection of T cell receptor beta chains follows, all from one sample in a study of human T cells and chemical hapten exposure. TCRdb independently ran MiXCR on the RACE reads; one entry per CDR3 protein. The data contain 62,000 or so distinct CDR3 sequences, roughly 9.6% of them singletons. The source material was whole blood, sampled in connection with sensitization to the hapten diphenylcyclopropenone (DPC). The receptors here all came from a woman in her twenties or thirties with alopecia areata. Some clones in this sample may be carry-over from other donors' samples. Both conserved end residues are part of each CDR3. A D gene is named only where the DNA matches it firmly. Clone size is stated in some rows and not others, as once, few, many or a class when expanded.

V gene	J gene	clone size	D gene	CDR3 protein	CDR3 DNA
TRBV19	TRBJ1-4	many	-	CASSISATNEKLFF	TGTGCCAGTAGTATTTCGGCTACTAATGAAAAACTGTTTTTT
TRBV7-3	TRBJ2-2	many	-	CASSLSGVNTGELFF	TGTGCCAGCAGCTTAAGCGGGGTGAACACCGGGGAGCTGTTTTTT
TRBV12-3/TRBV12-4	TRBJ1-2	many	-	CASSSGFQGYTF	TGTGCCAGCAGCTCGGGGTTCCAGGGCTACACCTTC
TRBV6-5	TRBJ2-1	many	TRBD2	CASSRPTSGPSSYNEQFF	TGTGCCAGCAGCCGCCCGACTAGCGGCCCGAGCTCCTACAATGAGCAGTTCTTC
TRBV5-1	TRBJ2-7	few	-	CASSLVPRGTYEQYF	TGCGCCAGCAGCTTGGTACCGCGGGGAACCTACGAGCAGTACTTC
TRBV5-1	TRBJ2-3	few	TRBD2	CASGAGGPADTQYF	TGCGCCAGCGGCGCGGGGGGGCCGGCAGATACGCAGTATTTT
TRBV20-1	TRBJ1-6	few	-	CSAKGDGSYNSPLHF	TGCAGTGCTAAGGGAGACGGCTCCTATAATTCACCCCTCCACTTT
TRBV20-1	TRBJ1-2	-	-	CSATPLQRHYGYTF	TGCAGTGCTACCCCTTTGCAGAGACACTATGGCTACACCTTC
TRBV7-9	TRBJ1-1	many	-	CASSGGTAAFF	TGTGCCAGCAGCGGCGGGACCGCAGCTTTCTTT
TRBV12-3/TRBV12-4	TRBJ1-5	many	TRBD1	CASSTQTGDQPQHF	TGTGCCAGCAGTACCCAGACAGGGGATCAGCCCCAGCATTTT
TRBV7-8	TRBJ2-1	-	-	CASRGRGGAGNEQFF	TGTGCCAGCAGAGGCAGAGGGGGTGCAGGCAATGAGCAGTTCTTC
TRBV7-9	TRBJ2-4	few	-	CASSSKNIQYF	TGTGCCAGCAGCTCCAAAAACATTCAGTACTTC
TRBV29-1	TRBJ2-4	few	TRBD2	CSTVAGFIQYF	TGCAGCACCGTAGCGGGTTTTATTCAGTACTTC
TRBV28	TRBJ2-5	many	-	CASSLYEETQYF	TGTGCCAGCAGTTTATACGAAGAGACCCAGTACTTC
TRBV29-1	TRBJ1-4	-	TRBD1	CSVEAGGDEKLFF	TGCAGCGTTGAAGCAGGGGGAGATGAAAAACTGTTTTTT
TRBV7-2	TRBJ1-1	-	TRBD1	CASSLVSSGQGMNTEAFF	TGTGCCAGCAGCTTAGTGTCCTCGGGACAGGGGATGAACACTGAAGCTTTCTTT
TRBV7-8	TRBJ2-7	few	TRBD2	CASSRGVYEQYF	TGTGCCAGCAGCCGGGGGGTCTACGAGCAGTACTTC
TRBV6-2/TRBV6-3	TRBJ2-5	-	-	CASSPRNPRETQYF	TGTGCCAGCAGTCCTCGGAACCCGCGGGAGACCCAGTACTTC
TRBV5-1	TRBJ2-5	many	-	CASSGEETQYF	TGCGCCAGCAGCGGGGAAGAGACCCAGTACTTC
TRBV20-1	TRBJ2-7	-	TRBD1	CSADPGQGAYEQYF	TGCAGTGCCGATCCGGGACAGGGGGCCTACGAGCAGTACTTC
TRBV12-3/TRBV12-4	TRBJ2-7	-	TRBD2	CASSTGTRAYEQYF	TGTGCCAGCAGTACCGGGACTAGGGCTTACGAGCAGTACTTC
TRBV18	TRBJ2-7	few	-	CASSPPTRNEQYF	TGTGCCAGCTCACCACCGACCCGGAACGAGCAGTACTTC
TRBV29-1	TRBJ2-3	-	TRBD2	CSVEGGGTTQGTQYF	TGCAGCGTTGAAGGAGGAGGGACTACTCAGGGTACGCAGTATTTT
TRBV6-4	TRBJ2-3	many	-	CATLGPAGDTQYF	TGTGCCACCTTGGGACCCGCGGGGGATACGCAGTATTTT
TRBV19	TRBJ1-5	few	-	CASSIVGDLQPQHF	TGTGCCAGTAGTATTGTCGGGGATCTTCAGCCCCAGCATTTT
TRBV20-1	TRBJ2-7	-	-	CSASAYEQYF	TGCAGTGCTAGTGCGTACGAGCAGTACTTC
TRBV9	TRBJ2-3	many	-	CASSPQWFGDTQYF	TGTGCCAGCAGCCCCCAGTGGTTTGGGGATACGCAGTATTTT
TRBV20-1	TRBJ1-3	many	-	CSARKADSSGNTIYF	TGCAGTGCTAGAAAGGCAGACAGCTCTGGAAACACCATATATTTT
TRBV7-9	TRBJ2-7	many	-	CASSPGTGTSSFGMEQYF	TGTGCCAGCAGCCCAGGGACCGGGACTTCCTCCTTCGGGATGGAGCAGTACTTC
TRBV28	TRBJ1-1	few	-	CASRHSRALEMNTEAFF	TGTGCCAGCAGGCATAGCAGGGCCCTGGAGATGAACACTGAAGCTTTCTTT
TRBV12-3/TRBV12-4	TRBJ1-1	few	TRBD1	CASSLRGQGWTEAFF	TGTGCCAGCAGTTTAAGGGGACAGGGATGGACTGAAGCTTTCTTT
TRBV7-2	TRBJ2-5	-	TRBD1	CASSLVGTAIQETQYF	TGTGCCAGCAGCTTAGTAGGGACAGCCATACAAGAGACCCAGTACTTC
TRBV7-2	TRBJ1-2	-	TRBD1	CASSPGQGASNYGYTF	TGTGCCAGCAGCCCTGGACAGGGGGCCTCCAACTATGGCTACACCTTC
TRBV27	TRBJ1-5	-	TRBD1	CASSYQGADQPQHF	TGTGCCAGCAGTTACCAGGGGGCTGATCAGCCCCAGCATTTT
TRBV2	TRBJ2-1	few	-	CASSAQGGANEQFF	TGTGCCAGCAGTGCACAGGGGGGGGCCAATGAGCAGTTCTTC
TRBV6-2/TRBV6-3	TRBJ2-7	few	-	CASSYSDRKTSYEQYF	TGTGCCAGCAGTTACTCGGATCGGAAGACCTCCTACGAGCAGTACTTC
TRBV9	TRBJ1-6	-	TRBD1	CASSGRQGDSPLHF	TGTGCCAGCAGCGGACGACAGGGGGATTCACCCCTCCACTTT
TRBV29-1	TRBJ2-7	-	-	CSVTAEYSYEQYF	TGCAGCGTTACCGCAGAATATTCCTACGAGCAGTACTTC
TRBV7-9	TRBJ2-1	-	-	CASSLIPGNEQFF	TGTGCCAGCAGCTTAATTCCCGGCAATGAGCAGTTCTTC
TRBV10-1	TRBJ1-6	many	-	CASSESGVLGSPLHF	TGCGCCAGCAGTGAGTCTGGGGTCCTCGGTTCACCCCTCCACTTT
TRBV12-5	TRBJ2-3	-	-	CASGPTGTPSTDTQYF	TGTGCTAGTGGCCCAACCGGGACACCCAGCACAGATACGCAGTATTTT
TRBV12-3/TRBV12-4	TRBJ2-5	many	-	CASSPSGLQETQYF	TGTGCCAGCAGTCCTTCGGGACTCCAAGAGACCCAGTACTTC
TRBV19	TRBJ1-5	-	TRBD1	CASRRGDSVSNQPQHF	TGTGCCAGTAGAAGGGGGGACAGCGTTAGCAATCAGCCCCAGCATTTT
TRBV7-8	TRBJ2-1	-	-	CASSNPGSVYEQFF	TGTGCCAGCAGCAATCCGGGATCGGTCTATGAGCAGTTCTTC
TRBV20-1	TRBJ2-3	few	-	CSAREAISRGFWTDTQYF	TGCAGTGCTAGAGAGGCCATCTCCAGGGGATTCTGGACAGATACGCAGTATTTT
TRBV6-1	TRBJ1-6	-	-	CASSERGNNSPLHF	TGTGCCAGCAGTGAAAGGGGGAATAATTCACCCCTCCACTTT
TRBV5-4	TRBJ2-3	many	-	CASSLVSSRSTDTQYF	TGTGCCAGCAGCTTGGTGTCTAGCAGAAGCACAGATACGCAGTATTTT
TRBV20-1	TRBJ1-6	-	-	CSARGIGGLNNSPLHF	TGCAGTGCTAGAGGGATCGGGGGGCTGAATAATTCACCCCTCCACTTT
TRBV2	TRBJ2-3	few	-	CASSEHGDTQYF	TGTGCCAGCAGTGAACATGGGGATACGCAGTATTTT
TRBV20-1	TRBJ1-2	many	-	CSAPTDNYGYTF	TGCAGTGCCCCGACAGACAACTATGGCTACACCTTC
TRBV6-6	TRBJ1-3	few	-	CASSYGGGPGNTIYF	TGTGCCAGCAGTTACGGGGGGGGCCCTGGAAACACCATATATTTT
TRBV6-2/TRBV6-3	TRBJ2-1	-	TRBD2	CASSYPTSGISYNEQFF	TGTGCCAGCAGTTACCCGACTAGCGGGATCTCCTACAATGAGCAGTTCTTC
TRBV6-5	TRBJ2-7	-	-	CASSSHTDEQYF	TGTGCCAGCAGTTCGCACACAGACGAGCAGTACTTC
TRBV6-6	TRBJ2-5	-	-	CASSYSRPGAETQYF	TGTGCCAGCAGTTACTCTCGGCCTGGGGCGGAGACCCAGTACTTC
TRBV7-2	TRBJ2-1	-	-	CASSYVSSYNEQFF	TGTGCCAGCAGTTATGTGAGCTCCTACAATGAGCAGTTCTTC
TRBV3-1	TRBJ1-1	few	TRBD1	CASSQGDRGYEAFF	TGTGCCAGCAGCCAAGGAGACAGGGGGTATGAAGCTTTCTTT
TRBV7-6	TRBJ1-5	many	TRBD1	CASSVRDRDQPQHF	TGTGCCAGCAGCGTACGGGACAGGGATCAGCCCCAGCATTTT
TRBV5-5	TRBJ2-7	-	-	CASSFQGEQYEQYF	TGTGCCAGCAGCTTCCAAGGAGAGCAATACGAGCAGTACTTC
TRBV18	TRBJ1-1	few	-	CASSPQTGSRDTEAFF	TGTGCCAGCTCACCCCAAACAGGGAGTCGGGACACTGAAGCTTTCTTT
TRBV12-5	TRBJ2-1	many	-	CASGQGTTGQNNEQFF	TGTGCTAGTGGCCAAGGGACCACAGGGCAAAACAATGAGCAGTTCTTC